This T cell receptor (beta chain) was identified during a study of a mutant IDH1 vaccine in newly diagnosed glioma. Study-level information: Of treated patients, around 60% were men and about 38% women, averaging roughly 40 years.

Per germline, CDR1 SGDLS and CDR2 YYNGEE. V shed 4 bases and J 5 bases; nucleotides not matched to a gene: 6. The CDR3 totals 14 residues. Time point given: baseline, week 1 (first vaccination visit). Treatment indicated: pre-vaccination baseline after standard-of-care therapy. This table comes from immunoSEQ multiplex PCR, and its TCRdb copy is limited to in-frame clones, with some not included. The sample shows about 34,000 clones, about 80% of them seen only once. The receptor's source is a man between 45 and 60 years old with glioma. Some clones in this sample may be carry-over from other donors' samples. The specimen was peripheral blood mononuclear cells (PBMCs), collected from a glioma patient treated with radiotherapy, temozolomide or both. The chain uses TRBV9 and TRBJ2-7, with 10 bases that match TRBD1. The CDR3 DNA reads TGTGCCAGCAGCACCCGGACAGGGGGGGACGAGCAGTACTTC. Protein: CASSTRTGGDEQYF.